These 16 T cell receptor beta chains were all obtained from the same sample, sequenced in a study of T cell changes during pregnancy in multiple sclerosis. Assay: immunoSEQ multiplex PCR; the TCRdb copy retains only in-frame clones and omits some. The data hold about 47,000 clones, with roughly nine tenths observed a single time. The sequences come from CD8+ T cells from peripheral blood mononuclear cells, collected in the second trimester of pregnancy. Receptor source: a female donor with multiple sclerosis, enrolled in a pregnancy study.

The V and J genes are TRBV14 and TRBJ1-2, with D maybe TRBD1 (5 bases). The CDR3 runs 14 residues. Germline-derived CDR1 and CDR2 are SGHDN and FVKESK. Trimming pared 3 bases from V and 4 bases from J, leaving 12 bases between. CDR3 sequence reads: CASSHRGTGYGYTF. DNA for the CDR3: TGTGCCAGCAGCCATAGGGGCACAGGCTATGGCTACACCTTC.

The CDR3 region is CARSPNHRDRGLYNEQFF. CDR3 coding DNA: TGTGCCAGAAGCCCTAACCACCGGGACAGGGGTCTCTACAATGAGCAGTTCTTC. The gene calls are TRBV5-3 and TRBJ2-1; TRBD1 matches at 10 bases. TRBV5-3 falls under the ORF class, with uncertain function. The CDR3 has 18 amino acids. The V gene end was trimmed by 4 bases and the J gene end by 3 bases; junction bases not matched to a gene: 13.

In its sample, this clone was seen once. The rearrangement uses TRBV10-3 and TRBJ2-1; 8 positions agree with TRBD1. CDR3 length: 14 residues. The ends lost 6 bases at V and 9 bases at J; junction bases unmatched: 10. Per germline, CDR1 ENHRY and CDR2 SYGVKD. As DNA, the CDR3 is TGTGCCATCAGCCTAGGACAGGGTGAGGGTGAGCAGTTCTTC. This sequence encodes CAISLGQGEGEQFF.

The V gene is TRBV5-5, the J gene TRBJ2-7, with D maybe TRBD1 (6 bases). Germline CDR1 is SGHKS and CDR2 is YYEKEE (reference sequence). CDR3 length equals 13 residues. Trimming cost V 0 bases and J 4 bases, with 8 bases left between them. The CDR3 DNA reads as TGTGCCAGCAGCTTGGGGACAGATTACGAGCAGTACTTC. Amino acids: CASSLGTDYEQYF.

The chain employs TRBV6-1 and TRBJ2-7; 7 nucleotides agree with TRBD1. The germline CDR1 and CDR2 sequences are MNHNS and SASEGT. CDR3 length: 14 amino acids. With 10 bases clipped from V and 4 bases from J, the junction kept 13 bases outside the gene matches. The CDR3 sequence: CATNPTGTGYEQYF. The CDR3 coding sequence is TGTGCCACCAACCCGACAGGGACGGGGTACGAGCAGTACTTC.

The V call is TRBV5-4, the J call TRBJ1-1, with 10 bases identical to TRBD1. CDR3 length: 15 residues. CDR1 and CDR2 (germline): SGHNT, YYREEE (reference sequence). Germline trimming cut 1 base from V and 1 base from J; bases unmatched to any gene: 1. The CDR3 is CASSLRTGGNTEAFF. The CDR3 nucleotides are TGTGCCAGCAGCTTGCGGACAGGGGGGAACACTGAAGCTTTCTTT.

The J gene is TRBJ2-7, the V gene TRBV19; perhaps TRBD1 as D (5 bases). The CDR3 has 13 residues. Germline V gives CDR1 LNHDA, CDR2 SQIVND (reference sequence). V was trimmed by 3 bases and J by 3 bases, leaving 9 bases between them. The CDR3 sequence is CASSMTALYEQYF. Written as DNA, the CDR3 is TGTGCCAGTAGTATGACAGCGCTCTACGAGCAGTACTTC. The full variable domain, its missing parts supplied by reference TRBV19 and TRBJ2-7, is DGGITQSPKYLFRKEGQNVTLSCEQNLNHDAMYWYRQDPGQGLRLIYYSQIVNDFQKGDIAEGYSVSREKKESFPLTVTSAQKNPTAFYLCASSMTALYEQYFGPGTRLTVT.

The chain joins TRBV5-3 to TRBJ2-1; a weak D match, TRBD2 (5 bases). TRBV5-3 belongs to the ORF category, with a function that is uncertain. The V gene lost 5 bases and the J gene lost 0 bases, with 12 bases spanning the gap. The length of the CDR3 is 15 residues. CDR3 region: CARRNGGGSYNEQFF. The CDR3 DNA sequence: TGTGCCAGAAGAAATGGAGGTGGCTCCTACAATGAGCAGTTCTTC.

V is TRBV4-1 and J is TRBJ2-7; 10 bases map to TRBD2. V lost 0 bases to trimming and J lost 3 bases; unmatched junction nucleotides: 2. The CDR3 runs 15 residues. Germline V CDR1 and CDR2: MGHRA, YSYEKL. CDR3 DNA sequence: TGCGCCAGCAGCCAAGAGACTAGCGGGTACTACGAGCAGTACTTC. Its protein is CASSQETSGYYEQYF.

J is TRBJ1-6 and V is TRBV5-6, with 7 positions matching TRBD1. The CDR3 extends over 15 amino acids. Per germline, CDR1 SGHDT and CDR2 YYEEEE. V trimming: 0 bases; J trimming: 10 bases; junction bases outside the gene matches: 7. In DNA form, the CDR3 reads TGTGCCAGCAGCTTGGAGGGGGCCTGGAGGTCACCCCTCCACTTT. It specifies CASSLEGAWRSPLHF.

V and J are TRBV5-6 and TRBJ2-3, with 11 bases lining up with TRBD2. The junction had 9 bases not matched to a gene; V was cut back by 9 bases and J by 3 bases. In germline, CDR1 is SGHDT, CDR2 YYEEEE. CDR3 length: 15 residues. In DNA, the CDR3 is TGTGCCACCAGACAGGCTAGCGGGAGGACAGATACGCAGTATTTT. It specifies CATRQASGRTDTQYF.

The V and J genes are TRBV29-1 and TRBJ2-1; 9 nucleotides line up with TRBD2. The trim removed 0 bases at V and 0 bases at J, leaving 3 bases unmatched. The CDR3 extends over 16 amino acids. Germline assignment: CDR1 SQVTM and CDR2 ANQGSEA. The CDR3 sequence is CSVEDIAGDSYNEQFF. Here the CDR3 DNA reads TGCAGCGTTGAAGATATAGCGGGGGACTCCTACAATGAGCAGTTCTTC.

The chain employs TRBV29-1 and TRBJ2-3, with 10 bases that match TRBD2. V lost 4 bases and J lost 6; bases outside the gene matches: 16. The CDR3 sequence is 17 residues long. In germline, CDR1 is SQVTM, CDR2 ANQGSEA. The CDR3 region is CSVVRRRLAGADDTQYF. CDR3 nucleotides: TGCAGCGTTGTTCGGAGAAGGCTAGCGGGAGCCGACGATACGCAGTATTTT.

CDR3 nucleotide sequence: TGCGCCAGCCTGGGCAGTCCTAACTATGGCTACACCTTC. Translating it yields CASLGSPNYGYTF. The genes are TRBV10-2 and TRBJ1-2; no clear D. V lost 8 bases and J lost 0, with 10 bases in between. CDR1 and CDR2 from the germline V gene are WSHSY and SAAADI. CDR3 length equals 13 residues.

The chain links TRBV7-9 to TRBJ1-4; 7 nucleotides line up with TRBD1. This CDR3 region has 15 residues. J gave up 1 base and V 1 base, and 0 bases lay outside the gene matches. Germline CDR1 SEHNR, CDR2 FQNEAQ (reference sequence). The CDR3 sequence: CASSLDRGTNEKLFF. The CDR3 DNA follows: TGTGCCAGCAGCTTAGACAGGGGAACTAATGAAAAACTGTTTTTT.

A note on this clone: At one end, the junction sequence differs from germline, possibly due to a read error. The chain carries TRBV13 and TRBJ1-2, with 10 bases lining up with TRBD1. The CDR3 length is 18 residues. Looked up from germline, CDR1 is PRHDT and CDR2 is FYEKMQ (reference sequence). The CDR3 reads CASSLGNIRDRGTYGYTF. The CDR3 DNA is TGTGCCAGCAGCCTAGGAAACATTAGGGACAGGGGCACCTATGGCTACACCTTC.